A selection of T cell receptor beta chains follows, all from one sample in a study of CD8 T cells in Susac syndrome. TCRdb re-called the immunoSEQ multiplex PCR reads with MiXCR, one entry per CDR3 protein. Of 110,000 to 150,000 distinct CDR3 sequences listed, around 94% were seen once; the top ten hold roughly 0.29%. Source material: CD8+ T cells from PBMCs. These receptors came from a human donor in good health. CDR3s include the opening cysteine and the closing phenylalanine or tryptophan.

V | CDR3
TRBV27 | CASSLSQVPGPSSYEQYF
TRBV5-6 | CASSRPRTSGRGTQYF
TRBV19 | CASSITSGTYNEQFF
TRBV25-1 | CASSELSADSFNYGYTF
TRBV7-9 | CASSLAWSYEQYF
TRBV5-8 | CASSLKAPSGYGYTF
TRBV7-9 | CASSLGGASTDTQYF
TRBV27 | CASSLRGADTQYF
TRBV13 | CASSLRDTEAFF
TRBV27 | CASFPRLRVDTEAFF
TRBV4-2 | CASSLLTGGNNQPQHF
TRBV6-5 | CASSYSRQSGYTF
TRBV28 | CASTPDLWANVLTF
TRBV18 | CASSPAQSRELFF
TRBV25-1 | CASSGPVIEAFF
TRBV3-1 | CASSQTPWATGELFF
TRBV20-1 | CSASDTSSYEQYF
TRBV7-6 | CASSSLTGYEQYF
TRBV2 | CASTPGDGTDTQYF
TRBV20-1 | CSAFRYNEQFF
TRBV20-1 | CSAPRTLEGNEQFF
TRBV19 | CASSIPAGEQETQYF
TRBV2 | CASSEAVRVQQPQHF
TRBV15 | CATSPGTSSYNEQFF
TRBV27 | CASGSNYEQYF
TRBV27 | CASGLTGEDTF
TRBV6-5 | CASSYGRSYGYTF
TRBV27 | CASSLTGDYGYTF
TRBV7-3 | CASSVPGTSGTDTQYF
TRBV7-6 | CASSTGTDSNQPQHF
TRBV29-1 | CSGLGPSGSSHGNEQFF
TRBV4-3 | CASSPEVDRGLRDTQYF
TRBV20-1 | CSASIPGLDPDTQYF
TRBV24-1 | CATSDTQGVANQPQHF
TRBV15 | CATSRTGWEQFF
TRBV6-1 | CASSPLGGINYEQYF
TRBV27 | CASRPLAGKETQYF
TRBV2 | CASIKVATGASYEQYF
TRBV6-2/TRBV6-3 | CASSWGANTGELFF
TRBV12-3/TRBV12-4 | CASRAPVSSGGLDTQYF
TRBV4-2 | CASSQRHEAGFTDTQYF
TRBV13 | CASSIHLSGRASDTQYF
TRBV7-3 | CASSRLAGEYEQYF
TRBV9 | CASSVVASGRAPETQYF
TRBV20-1 | CSARELGGSSYEQYF
TRBV6-5 | CANRRHEQFF
TRBV12-3/TRBV12-4 | CASSLEQGIGKNIQYF
TRBV5-4 | CASSSGSLPGTQYF
TRBV27 | CASSLQTGYDEQYF
TRBV9 | CASSVGGTYNEQLF